These 12 T cell receptor beta chains originate from one sample sequenced in a study of blood T cell repertoires in COVID-19. TCRdb's copy holds only in-frame clones and misses some; the assay was immunoSEQ multiplex PCR. Among roughly 3,400 clones listed, 85% to 90% were seen once. Sample: peripheral blood. Receptor source: a human donor with active COVID-19. The donor label of this sample is uncertain.

The chain employs TRBV5-4 and TRBJ2-5, with D unclear. The CDR3 runs to 13 residues. The V gene lost 1 base and the J gene lost 4 bases, with 8 bases spanning the gap. Germline CDR1 and CDR2: SGHNT and YYREEE (reference sequence). The CDR3 DNA reads as TGTGCCAGCAGCTTGAGGCTAGGAGAGACCCAGTACTTC. Its protein product is CASSLRLGETQYF.

The J gene is TRBJ2-5, the V gene TRBV9; possible D gene TRBD2, 6 bases. In germline, CDR1 is SGDLS, CDR2 YYNGEE. Trimming left V 6 bases short and J 2 bases short, with 20 bases between. There are 16 residues in the CDR3. The CDR3 DNA reads TGTGCCAGCAACGACCCCGGGGGAGGAAAGCAAGAGACCCAGTACTTC. Its translation is CASNDPGGGKQETQYF. Looking up the rest from reference TRBV9 and TRBJ2-5 gives the full variable domain: DSGVTQTPKHLITATGQRVTLRCSPRSGDLSVYWYQQSLDQGLQFLIQYYNGEERAKGNILERFSAQQFPDLHSELNLSSLELGDSALYFCASNDPGGGKQETQYFGPGTRLLVL.

By proportion, this clone is large. The J gene is TRBJ1-6, the V gene TRBV13, with D perhaps matching TRBD1 (5 bases). In germline, CDR1 is PRHDT, CDR2 FYEKMQ (reference sequence). The CDR3 consists of 15 residues. V was clipped by 9 bases and J by 3 bases, with 15 bases between them. This CDR3 is CASSQGFGYNSPLHF. CDR3 in DNA: TGTGCCAGTTCTCAGGGTTTTGGCTATAATTCACCCCTCCACTTT.

The chain is built from TRBV4-2 and TRBJ2-1, with D perhaps TRBD1 (5 bases). The CDR3 covers 15 residues. The germline CDR1 and CDR2 sequences are LGHNA and YNFKEQ. V was clipped by 2 bases and J by 3 bases, with 11 bases between them. In nucleotides, the CDR3 is TGTGCCAGCAGCCAAACCAGGGCCGGCTACAATGAGCAGTTCTTC. Protein: CASSQTRAGYNEQFF.

V is TRBV27 and J is TRBJ2-2; 8 nucleotides agree with TRBD1. The CDR3 consists of 16 residues. From germline, CDR1 is MNHEY and CDR2 SMNVEV (reference sequence). J gave up 2 bases and V 5 bases, and 7 bases lay outside the gene matches. The CDR3 DNA is TGTGCCAGCAGTCCATTGGACAGGGCCAACACCGGGGAGCTGTTTTTT. Encoded protein: CASSPLDRANTGELFF.

J is TRBJ2-7 and V is TRBV27, with D tentatively TRBD2 (5 bases). The germline V and J ends were trimmed by 4 bases and 3 bases, with 7 bases remaining between them. The CDR3 loop spans 12 amino acids. Germline V gene sequence: CDR1 MNHEY, CDR2 SMNVEV (reference sequence). The CDR3 region is CASSSGGYEQYF. The CDR3 coding sequence is TGTGCCAGCAGTTCTGGAGGCTACGAGCAGTACTTC.

This chain links TRBV6-5 with TRBJ2-5; the D gene is possibly TRBD1 (5 bases). Germline-derived CDR1 and CDR2 are MNHEY and SVGAGI. This CDR3 is 14 amino acids long. V was cut by 2 bases and J by 7 bases, with 14 bases left in between. The CDR3 loop reads CASSYPQGPGTQYF. The CDR3 nucleotides are TGTGCCAGCAGTTACCCCCAGGGCCCAGGGACCCAGTACTTC.

The chain is built from TRBV5-6 and TRBJ2-5; the D gene is possibly TRBD1 (6 bases). The V gene lost 4 bases and the J gene lost 5 bases, with 15 bases spanning the gap. The CDR3 spans 14 residues. Germline V CDR1 and CDR2: SGHDT, YYEEEE. This CDR3 reads CASSGGSHTETQYF. The DNA for the CDR3 is TGTGCCAGCAGCGGGGGCTCACACACGGAGACCCAGTACTTC.

The chain links TRBV5-1 to TRBJ1-6; D remains unclear. Per the germline V gene, CDR1 is SGHRS and CDR2 is YFSETQ. Trimming took off 1 base at V and 12 bases at J, with 20 bases between the two ends. The CDR3 totals 16 residues. CDR3 region: CASSLSPGDGALPLHF. In DNA, the CDR3 is TGCGCCAGCAGCTTGAGTCCCGGAGACGGCGCGCTACCCCTCCACTTT.

The rearrangement joins TRBV7-9 to TRBJ1-5; a weak D match, TRBD1 (6 bases). This CDR3 has 13 residues. Germline loops: CDR1 SEHNR, CDR2 FQNEAQ (reference sequence). V lost 4 bases and J lost 6, with 10 bases in between. CDR3 sequence (DNA): TGTGCCAGCAGCTACCACAGGGCTCAGCCCCAGCATTTT. Protein: CASSYHRAQPQHF.

The genes are TRBV19 and TRBJ2-4, with a weak D call TRBD1 (5 bases). Trimming took off 3 bases at V and 0 bases at J, with 15 bases between the two ends. The germline V gene encodes CDR1 LNHDA and CDR2 SQIVND (reference sequence). This CDR3 comprises 17 residues. CDR3 in DNA: TGTGCCAGTAGTATGATAAGCCCAGGGCTAGCCAAAAACATTCAGTACTTC. Translating gives CASSMISPGLAKNIQYF.

V is TRBV6-4 and J is TRBJ2-3; the D gene is possibly TRBD2 (5 bases). The ends were cut back, 2 bases at V and 2 bases at J, with 8 bases in the middle. This CDR3 has 14 amino acids. CDR1 and CDR2 (germline): MRHNA, SNTAGT. The CDR3 DNA is TGTGCCAGCAGTGACGGCCTAGCCACAGATACGCAGTATTTT. It yields the protein CASSDGLATDTQYF.